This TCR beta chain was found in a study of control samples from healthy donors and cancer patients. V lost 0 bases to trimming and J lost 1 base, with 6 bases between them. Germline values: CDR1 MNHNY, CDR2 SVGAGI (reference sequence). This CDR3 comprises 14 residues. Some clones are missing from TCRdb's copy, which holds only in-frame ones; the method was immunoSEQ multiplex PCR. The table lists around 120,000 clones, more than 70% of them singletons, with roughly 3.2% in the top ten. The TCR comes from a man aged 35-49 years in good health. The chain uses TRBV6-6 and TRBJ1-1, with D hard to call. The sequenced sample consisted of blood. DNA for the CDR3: TGTGCCAGCAGTTACTCAAACAGGAACACTGAAGCTTTCTTT. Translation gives CASSYSNRNTEAFF.